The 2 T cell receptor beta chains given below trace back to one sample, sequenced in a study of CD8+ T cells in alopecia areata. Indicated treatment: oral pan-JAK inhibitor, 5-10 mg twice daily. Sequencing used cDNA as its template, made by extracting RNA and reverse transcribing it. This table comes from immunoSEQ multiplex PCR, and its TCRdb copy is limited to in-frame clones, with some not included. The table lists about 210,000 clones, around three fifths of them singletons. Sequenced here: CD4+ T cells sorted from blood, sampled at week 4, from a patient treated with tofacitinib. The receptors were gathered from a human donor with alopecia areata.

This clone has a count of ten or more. The CDR3: CASSSLVGTGGSGANVLTF. The CDR3 bases are TGTGCCAGCAGCTCTCTGGTGGGGACAGGGGGCTCTGGGGCCAACGTCCTGACTTTC. This sequence joins TRBV7-2 and TRBJ2-6; TRBD1 matches 11 bases. Germline CDR1 reads SGHTA; CDR2 reads FQGNSA. V was clipped by 4 bases and J by 0 bases; unmatched bases: 8. The CDR3 spans 19 residues. The variable domain in full, completed from reference TRBV7-2 and TRBJ2-6, reads GAGVSQSPSNKVTEKGKDVELRCDPISGHTALYWYRQSLGQGLEFLIYFQGNSAPDKSGLPSDRFSAERTGGSVSTLTIQRTQQEDSAVYLCASSSLVGTGGSGANVLTFGAGSRLTVL.

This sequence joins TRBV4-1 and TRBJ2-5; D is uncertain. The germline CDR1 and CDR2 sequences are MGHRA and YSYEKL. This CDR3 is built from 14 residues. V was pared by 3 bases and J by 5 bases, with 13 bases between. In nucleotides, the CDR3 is TGCGCCAGCAGCCATGTCGACACTCCCGAGACCCAGTACTTC. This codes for CASSHVDTPETQYF.